A single sample gave rise to the 14 T cell receptor beta chains below, sequenced in a study of graft-versus-host responses after intestinal transplantation. The repertoire was sequenced with immunoSEQ multiplex PCR; TCRdb's copy has only in-frame clones and lacks some. The repertoire holds around 95,000 clones, with roughly 90% as singletons. These receptors' targets are unknown. The source material was unstimulated CD4+ T cells sorted from spleen or lymph node cells, sampled before transplant. Receptor source: a human donor who was the organ donor for an intestinal transplant.

The J gene is TRBJ2-4, the V gene TRBV29-1; D remains ambiguous. The V end lost 0 bases, the J end lost 6 bases, and 9 bases lay between the germline ends. This CDR3 is built from 13 residues. Per the germline V gene, CDR1 is SQVTM and CDR2 is ANQGSEA. The CDR3 nucleotides read TGCAGCGTTGAAGAGGGTATTGGAAACATTCAGTACTTC. Amino acids: CSVEEGIGNIQYF.

This chain uses TRBV7-9 with TRBJ1-1, with D possibly matching TRBD1 (6 bases). The CDR3 totals 15 residues. V was shortened by 0 bases and J by 8 bases, with 16 bases between the two germline ends. The germline CDR1 and CDR2 sequences are SEHNR and FQNEAQ (reference sequence). The CDR3 bases are TGTGCCAGCAGCTTAGCTAGGACAGCCCGGTTCGAAGCTTTCTTT. It codes for CASSLARTARFEAFF.

The gene calls are TRBV9 and TRBJ2-7, with 15 bases fitting TRBD2. Germline V gene sequence: CDR1 SGDLS, CDR2 YYNGEE. Trimming cost V 4 bases and J 0 bases; bases outside gene matches: 5. This CDR3 has 17 residues. The CDR3 sequence: CASSLGTSGGSSYEQYF. The CDR3 region has the DNA TGTGCCAGCAGCCTAGGGACTAGCGGGGGGAGCTCCTACGAGCAGTACTTC.

The chain carries TRBV6-4 and TRBJ2-1; D is ambiguous. CDR3 size: 13 residues. V dropped 1 base and J dropped 4 bases, with 5 bases sitting between them. Per the germline V gene, CDR1 is MRHNA and CDR2 is SNTAGT. The CDR3 spells CASSDWIYNEQFF. The DNA for the CDR3 is TGTGCCAGCAGTGACTGGATTTACAATGAGCAGTTCTTC.

J is TRBJ2-5 and V is TRBV7-9; TRBD2 matches at 7 bases. Germline CDR1 and CDR2: SEHNR and FQNEAQ (reference sequence). The CDR3 has 15 residues. V gave up 4 bases and J gave up 5 bases; unmatched junction bases: 10. CDR3: CASSYGGSVYETQYF. The CDR3 coding sequence is TGTGCCAGCAGCTACGGGGGGAGTGTATACGAGACCCAGTACTTC.

The chain has TRBV6-1 and TRBJ2-4, with a tentative D call TRBD1 (5 bases). Per germline, CDR1 MNHNS and CDR2 SASEGT. The CDR3 loop spans 15 amino acids. V was pared by 6 bases and J by 8 bases, with 20 bases between. The CDR3 DNA follows: TGTGCCAGCAGAGAACCACAGAACCTCAGGGACATTCAGTACTTC. Translated, it gives CASREPQNLRDIQYF.

The gene calls are TRBV7-3 and TRBJ2-1; a weak D match, TRBD2 (6 bases). The CDR3 is made up of 15 amino acids. The V end lost 4 bases, the J end lost 9 bases, and 19 bases lay between the germline ends. Germline loops: CDR1 SGHTA, CDR2 FQGTGA. The CDR3 loop is CASSSPGGVRSEQFF. For the CDR3, the DNA is TGTGCCAGCAGCTCTCCCGGCGGGGTAAGGAGTGAGCAGTTCTTC.

The chain links TRBV2 to TRBJ1-3; D remains unclear. The CDR3 covers 16 residues. CDR1 and CDR2 (germline): SNHLY, FYNNEI. Deletions cut 1 base from V and 2 bases from J, with 12 bases between. CDR3 coding DNA: TGTGCCAGCAGTGAAGGAGGAGGGTACCCTGGAAACACCATATATTTT. Translated: CASSEGGGYPGNTIYF.

The chain has TRBV19 and TRBJ2-5; no clear D. The V end lost 5 bases, the J end lost 4 bases, and 17 bases lay between the germline ends. The CDR3 has 15 residues. Germline CDR1 is LNHDA and CDR2 is SQIVND (reference sequence). CDR3 DNA sequence: TGTGCCAGTAGTCGAGAAGGAAGGTCTGGAGAGACCCAGTACTTC. It translates to CASSREGRSGETQYF.

This rearrangement joins TRBV7-2 to TRBJ1-2, with D tentatively TRBD1 (6 bases). CDR3 length: 17 residues. Trimming took 2 bases from V and 4 from J, leaving 20 bases between them. The V gene's germline CDR1 is SGHTA and CDR2 FQGNSA. The CDR3 reads CASSLMGGAAWGYGYTF. CDR3 sequence (DNA): TGTGCCAGCAGCTTAATGGGGGGCGCGGCCTGGGGCTATGGCTACACCTTC.

The rearrangement links TRBV5-1 to TRBJ1-2, with 9 bases lining up with TRBD1. V shed 5 bases and J 6 bases; nucleotides not matched to a gene: 5. CDR1 SGHRS and CDR2 YFSETQ come from the germline V gene. This CDR3 is built from 13 residues. In nucleotides, the CDR3 is TGCGCCAGCAGTAGACAGGGGGAGGATGGCTACACCTTC. Translated, it gives CASSRQGEDGYTF. The full variable domain, with the rest looked up from reference TRBV5-1 and TRBJ1-2, is KAGVTQTPRYLIKTRGQQVTLSCSPISGHRSVSWYQQTPGQGLQFLFEYFSETQRNKGNFPGRFSGRQFSNSRSEMNVSTLELGDSALYLCASSRQGEDGYTFGSGTRLTVV.

This sequence joins TRBV30 and TRBJ2-6; unclear D gene. Trimming took off 2 bases at V and 0 bases at J, with 14 bases between the two ends. Looked up from germline, CDR1 is GTSNPN and CDR2 is SVGIG (reference sequence). The CDR3 spans 17 residues. The CDR3: CAWSQSTAGSGANVLTF. The CDR3 region has the DNA TGTGCCTGGAGTCAGTCAACAGCCGGCTCTGGGGCCAACGTCCTGACTTTC.

The rearrangement links TRBV5-1 to TRBJ2-2; D is possibly TRBD1 (5 bases). V was clipped by 1 base and J by 4 bases, with 14 bases between them. CDR1 is SGHRS and CDR2 is YFSETQ in the germline V gene. The CDR3 totals 16 residues. The CDR3 sequence: CASSLLGRGSTGELFF. CDR3 in DNA: TGCGCCAGCAGCTTGTTGGGTAGGGGATCCACCGGGGAGCTGTTTTTT.

The chain carries TRBV2 and TRBJ2-2; 7 bases are shared with TRBD2. This CDR3 has 16 amino acids. Germline values: CDR1 SNHLY, CDR2 FYNNEI. Losses at the gene ends were 1 base for V and 5 bases for J; bases not matched to a gene: 7. Here the CDR3 reads CASSEEGGGPTGELFF. In DNA, the CDR3 is TGTGCCAGCAGTGAAGAGGGCGGGGGACCAACCGGGGAGCTGTTTTTT.